One sample yielded the 4 T cell receptor beta chains listed below, sequenced in a study of shared clonotypes between healthy human individuals. Clones were read by immunoSEQ multiplex PCR, and TCRdb kept only the in-frame ones, dropping some. The sample lists some 2,000,000 clones, roughly 94% occurring once. CD45RO-negative cells were positively selected for CCR7, leaving out terminally differentiated effector memory CD45RA+ cells. Sequenced input: naive CD8+ T cells sorted from blood. Source of these receptors: a young man in good health.

This chain links TRBV25-1 with TRBJ2-1, with TRBD2 identical over 7 bases. The CDR3 contains 13 residues. The V and J ends lost 6 bases and 6 bases, in that order; junction bases with no gene match: 5. Germline-derived CDR1 and CDR2 are MGHDK and SYGVNS. In nucleotides, the CDR3 is TGTGCCAGCAGGATTTCGGGGGGCAATGAGCAGTTCTTC. This sequence encodes CASRISGGNEQFF.

This clone was observed once. The chain employs TRBV5-1 and TRBJ2-7; the match to TRBD2 covers 15 bases. Per germline, CDR1 SGHRS and CDR2 YFSETQ. This CDR3 spans 18 amino acids. Trimming cost V 1 base and J 2 bases; bases outside gene matches: 7. The CDR3 sequence is CASSLLGLAGGPPYEQYF. For the CDR3, the DNA is TGCGCCAGCAGCTTGTTAGGACTAGCGGGAGGGCCCCCCTACGAGCAGTACTTC.

The chain is built from TRBV14 and TRBJ2-5; tentatively, D is TRBD1 (5 bases). The CDR3 has 13 residues. Per the germline V gene, CDR1 is SGHDN and CDR2 is FVKESK. The ends were cut back, 2 bases at V and 2 bases at J, with 6 bases in the middle. The CDR3 sequence is CASSQRGQETQYF. As DNA, the CDR3 is TGTGCCAGCAGCCAAAGGGGTCAAGAGACCCAGTACTTC.

A note on this clone: This sample includes further DNA sequences coding for the same CDR3. The gene calls are TRBV5-1 and TRBJ2-7; no firm D call. The CDR3 is 13 amino acids. The germline V and J ends were trimmed by 0 bases and 3 bases, with 7 bases remaining between them. Looked up from germline, CDR1 is SGHRS and CDR2 is YFSETQ. The CDR3 DNA reads TGCGCCAGCAGCTTGGAGCCTAACTACGAGCAGTACTTC. Protein product: CASSLEPNYEQYF.